The clone carrying this T cell receptor (beta chain) appeared a few times. This sample is part of a study of blood T cells in healthy people across ages. Sample-barcoded 5' priming and a J-beta primer mix drove a second PCR of roughly 6 to 12 cycles. TCRdb passed the 5' RACE reads through MiXCR, listing each CDR3 protein once. Found here are about 400,000 distinct CDR3 sequences, roughly half of them singletons; the top ten hold 45% to 55%. The sequencing sample was made of blood. This TCR was recovered from a man aged 60 to 75 in good health.

CDR3 sequence (DNA): TGCGCCAGCAGCCCCGTGGGGGATAGCAATCAGCCCCAGCATTTT. Protein product: CASSPVGDSNQPQHF. The V call is TRBV5-1, the J call TRBJ1-5; a possible D gene is TRBD1 (5 bases). Germline loops: CDR1 SGHRS, CDR2 YFSETQ. CDR3 length: 15 amino acids. V lost 4 bases and J 0 bases, leaving 11 bases between the germline ends.